This TCR beta chain stems from a study of OX40 agonist ivuxolimab in advanced cancers. Sequencing was performed with immunoSEQ multiplex PCR; in TCRdb, only in-frame clones are kept and a portion is missing. The profile shows fewer than 25,000 clones, approximately 88% of them singletons. The CDR3 totals 15 residues. The V segment lost 3 bases and the J segment 7 bases; nucleotides outside the gene matches: 8. The germline V gene encodes CDR1 SNHLY and CDR2 FYNNEI. The TCR originated in an adult with an advanced solid tumor such as melanoma, head and neck, liver or kidney cancer. The chain uses TRBV2 and TRBJ1-4; TRBD1 agrees at 7 bases. The sequencing here drew on CD4+ or CD8+ T cells sorted from blood, taken in a trial of the OX40 agonist ivuxolimab. This chain's CDR3 is CASSDTGVPGEKLFF. The CDR3 DNA reads TGTGCCAGCAGTGATACAGGGGTCCCAGGTGAAAAACTGTTTTTT.